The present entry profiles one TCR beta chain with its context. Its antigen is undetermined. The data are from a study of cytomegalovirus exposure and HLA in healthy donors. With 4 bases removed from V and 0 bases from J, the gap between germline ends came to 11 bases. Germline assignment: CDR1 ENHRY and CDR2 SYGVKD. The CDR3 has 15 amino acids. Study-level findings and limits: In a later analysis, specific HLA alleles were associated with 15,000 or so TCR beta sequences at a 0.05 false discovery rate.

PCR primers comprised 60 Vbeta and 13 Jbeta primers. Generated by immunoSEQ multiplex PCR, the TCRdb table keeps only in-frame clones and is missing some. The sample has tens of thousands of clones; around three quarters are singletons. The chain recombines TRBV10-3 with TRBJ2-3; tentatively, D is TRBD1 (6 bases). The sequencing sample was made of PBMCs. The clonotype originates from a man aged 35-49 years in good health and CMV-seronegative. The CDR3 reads CAISGLTGSTDTQYF. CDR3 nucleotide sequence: TGTGCCATCAGTGGACTAACAGGGAGCACAGATACGCAGTATTTT.